One sample yielded the 18 T cell receptor beta chains listed below, sequenced in a study of OX40 agonist ivuxolimab in advanced cancers. Using immunoSEQ multiplex PCR, the repertoire was profiled, and TCRdb retains in-frame clones only, with some absent. Of tens of thousands of clones listed, less than 85% are singletons. Here the sequenced sample was CD4+ or CD8+ T cells sorted from blood, taken in a trial of the OX40 agonist ivuxolimab. Receptor source: an adult with an advanced solid tumor such as melanoma, head and neck, liver or kidney cancer.

The chain couples TRBV7-8 to TRBJ1-5; 7 bases match TRBD1. This CDR3 contains 17 residues. V lost 1 base and J lost 6; bases outside the gene matches: 12. Per the germline V gene, CDR1 is SGHVS and CDR2 is FQNEAQ. The CDR3, as DNA: TGTGCCAGCAGCTTAGAGGGGGCCATTACGTTAGGTCAGCCCCAGCATTTT. This translates into CASSLEGAITLGQPQHF. The whole variable domain, filled in from reference TRBV7-8 and TRBJ1-5, reads GAGVSQSPRYKVAKRGQDVALRCDPISGHVSLFWYQQALGQGPEFLTYFQNEAQLDKSGLPSDRFFAERPEGSVSTLKIQRTQQEDSAVYLCASSLEGAITLGQPQHFGDGTRLSIL.

CDR3 region: CASSLVAERPGDTQYF. The CDR3 DNA follows: TGTGCCAGCAGCTTGGTAGCGGAGCGGCCTGGGGATACGCAGTATTTT. The chain couples TRBV5-4 to TRBJ2-3; TRBD2 is a possible D gene (6 bases). Germline V gene lookup returns CDR1 SGHNT and CDR2 YYREEE (reference sequence). The V gene lost 0 bases and the J gene lost 6 bases, with 17 bases spanning the gap. The CDR3 totals 16 residues.

This clone is a singleton in its sample. V gene TRBV2 combines with J gene TRBJ2-3, with 10 bases identical to TRBD2. Trimming took 4 bases from V and 2 from J; bases not matched to a gene: 6. Germline V lookup: CDR1 SNHLY, CDR2 FYNNEI. CDR3 length equals 16 residues. The CDR3 is CASSVDSGRTTDTQYF. The DNA of the CDR3 is TGTGCCAGCAGTGTGGATAGCGGGAGGACCACAGATACGCAGTATTTT.

This clone came up once. The rearrangement links TRBV7-9 to TRBJ2-3; 10 positions match TRBD2. V lost 1 base, J lost 6 bases, and 13 bases stayed unmatched. Germline V CDR1 and CDR2: SEHNR, FQNEAQ (reference sequence). This CDR3 has 18 amino acids. The CDR3 spells CASSLGVKAGGPFDTQYF. In DNA form, the CDR3 reads TGTGCCAGCAGCTTAGGGGTTAAAGCGGGAGGGCCCTTTGATACGCAGTATTTT.

V gene TRBV18 combines with J gene TRBJ2-5, with D maybe TRBD1 (7 bases). This CDR3 has 12 amino acids. The V gene's germline CDR1 is KGHSH and CDR2 LQKENI. The V end lost 6 bases, the J end lost 7 bases, and 12 bases lay between the germline ends. The chain's CDR3 is CASSRDSGTQYF. The CDR3 nucleotides read TGTGCCAGCTCGCGGGACAGCGGGACCCAGTACTTC.

The genes are TRBV11-3 and TRBJ2-1; D might be TRBD2 (7 bases). V lost 5 bases and J 6 bases, leaving 14 bases between the germline ends. From germline, CDR1 is SGHNT and CDR2 YENEEA. The CDR3 covers 14 residues. The CDR3 is CASSRGAEGNEQFF. In nucleotides, the CDR3 is TGTGCCAGCAGCCGGGGGGCCGAGGGCAATGAGCAGTTCTTC.

V is TRBV6-4 and J is TRBJ2-1, with TRBD2 matching over 9 bases. Germline V gives CDR1 MRHNA, CDR2 SNTAGT. This CDR3 has 15 amino acids. The V gene end was trimmed by 8 bases and the J gene end by 3 bases; junction bases not matched to a gene: 8. CDR3 amino acids: CASATGTSIYNEQFF. DNA for the CDR3: TGTGCCAGCGCGACCGGGACTAGCATCTACAATGAGCAGTTCTTC.

The rearrangement links TRBV30 to TRBJ2-3; D is unresolved. Trimming removed 0 bases at V and 2 bases at J, with 9 bases between. The CDR3 runs 14 residues. CDR1 is GTSNPN and CDR2 is SVGIG in the germline V gene (reference sequence). The CDR3 protein is CAWSVGNPTDTQYF. The CDR3 DNA sequence: TGTGCCTGGAGTGTCGGTAACCCCACAGATACGCAGTATTTT.

The rearrangement uses TRBV5-1 and TRBJ2-3; the D call may be TRBD1 or TRBD2 (5 bases each). V was pared by 6 bases and J by 4 bases, with 15 bases between. The CDR3 is made up of 14 amino acids. Germline V gene data show CDR1 as SGHRS and CDR2 as YFSETQ. The CDR3 region has the DNA TGCGCCAGCACCCGGGAAGGGGTGGCAGATACGCAGTATTTT. Protein sequence: CASTREGVADTQYF. Full variable domain (outside the CDR3, taken from reference TRBV5-1 and TRBJ2-3): KAGVTQTPRYLIKTRGQQVTLSCSPISGHRSVSWYQQTPGQGLQFLFEYFSETQRNKGNFPGRFSGRQFSNSRSEMNVSTLELGDSALYLCASTREGVADTQYFGPGTRLTVL.

This clone came up once. V usage is TRBV28 and J usage is TRBJ2-2, with TRBD2 identical over 11 bases. With V trimmed by 7 bases and J by 6 bases, 7 bases remained unmatched. The CDR3 runs to 15 residues. Germline V gene sequence: CDR1 MDHEN, CDR2 SYDVKM. CDR3 coding DNA: TGTGCCAGCACCCCCCCTAGCGGGAGGCCCGGGGAGCTGTTTTTT. Translated: CASTPPSGRPGELFF. Supplemented by reference TRBV28 and TRBJ2-2, the full variable domain reads DVKVTQSSRYLVKRTGEKVFLECVQDMDHENMFWYRQDPGLGLRLIYFSYDVKMKEKGDIPEGYSVSREKKERFSLILESASTNQTSMYLCASTPPSGRPGELFFGEGSRLTVL.

The CDR3 here is CASSLFNWDQRPGNYGYTF. The CDR3 DNA is TGTGCCAGCAGCTTATTTAATTGGGACCAAAGGCCGGGAAACTATGGCTACACCTTC. V gene TRBV7-9 combines with J gene TRBJ1-2; possibly TRBD1 for D (5 bases). Germline CDR1 SEHNR, CDR2 FQNEAQ (reference sequence). The CDR3 is 19 residues long. V was cut by 2 bases and J by 2 bases, with 24 bases left in between.

The chain joins TRBV7-3 to TRBJ2-2; no reliable D call. This CDR3 region has 12 residues. Germline CDR1 reads SGHTA; CDR2 reads FQGTGA. V gave up 5 bases and J gave up 4 bases, with 5 bases separating them. Here the CDR3 DNA reads TGTGCCAGCAGCCAGTCCACCGGGGAGCTGTTTTTT. Its protein is CASSQSTGELFF.

CDR3 coding DNA: TGCGCCAGCAGCCAAGACGGACTAGCGGGAGCCTACGAGCAGTACTTC. This codes for CASSQDGLAGAYEQYF. The chain combines TRBV4-1 with TRBJ2-7; 13 bases map to TRBD2. From germline, CDR1 is MGHRA and CDR2 YSYEKL. The J segment lost 2 bases and the V segment lost 0 bases, leaving 1 base of the junction unmatched. The CDR3 has 16 amino acids.

This sequence joins TRBV29-1 and TRBJ2-1; 7 bases line up with TRBD1. The ends lost 3 bases at V and 12 bases at J; junction bases unmatched: 8. The germline CDR1 and CDR2 sequences are SQVTM and ANQGSEA. The CDR3 spans 12 residues. CDR3 sequence (DNA): TGCAGCGTTGACCCCGACAGGGATGGGCAGTTCTTC. Protein: CSVDPDRDGQFF.

The chain has TRBV7-3 and TRBJ1-5, with TRBD1 as a possible D gene (6 bases). The CDR3 totals 14 residues. Germline lookup yields CDR1 SGHTA and CDR2 FQGTGA. V shed 2 bases and J shed 6 bases, with 11 bases lying between them. CDR3 coding DNA: TGTGCCAGCAGCTTAGGAGGGGGTGGTCAGCCCCAGCATTTT. Amino acid sequence: CASSLGGGGQPQHF.

Written as DNA, the CDR3 is TGTGCCTGGAGGGCCGGTCACGGGTACCAAGAGACCCAGTACTTC. This codes for CAWRAGHGYQETQYF. The genes are TRBV30 and TRBJ2-5; D gene ambiguous. Trimming cost V 3 bases and J 0 bases, with 14 bases left between them. CDR3 size: 15 residues. CDR1 GTSNPN and CDR2 SVGIG come from the germline V gene (reference sequence). The full variable domain, completed using reference TRBV30 and TRBJ2-5, is SQTIHQWPATLVQPVGSPLSLECTVEGTSNPNLYWYRQAAGRGLQLLFYSVGIGQISSEVPQNLSASRPQDRQFILSSKKLLLSDSGFYLCAWRAGHGYQETQYFGPGTRLLVL.

This chain's CDR3 is CASSQTPDREVEQYF. The CDR3 region has the DNA TGCGCCAGCAGCCAGACCCCCGACAGGGAGGTCGAGCAGTACTTC. This chain links TRBV4-1 with TRBJ2-7; possible D gene TRBD1, 7 bases. This CDR3 has 15 residues. CDR1 and CDR2 from the germline V gene are MGHRA and YSYEKL. V was pared by 3 bases and J by 6 bases, with 18 bases between.

DNA of the CDR3: TGTGCCAGCAGCCAGAGCACAGATACGCAGTATTTT. It codes for CASSQSTDTQYF. The rearrangement uses TRBV7-8 and TRBJ2-3, with D uncertain. Deletions cut 5 bases from V and 0 bases from J, with 3 bases between. The CDR3 is made up of 12 amino acids. Germline V gene data show CDR1 as SGHVS and CDR2 as FQNEAQ.